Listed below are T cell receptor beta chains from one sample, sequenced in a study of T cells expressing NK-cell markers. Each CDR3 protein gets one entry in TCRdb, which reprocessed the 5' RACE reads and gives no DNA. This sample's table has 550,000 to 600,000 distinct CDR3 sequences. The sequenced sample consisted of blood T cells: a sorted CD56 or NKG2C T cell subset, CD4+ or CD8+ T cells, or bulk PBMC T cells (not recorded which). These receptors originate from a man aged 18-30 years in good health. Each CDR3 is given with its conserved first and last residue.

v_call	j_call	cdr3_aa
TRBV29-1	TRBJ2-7	CSVGGLPGLAGYVQYF
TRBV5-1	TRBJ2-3	CASSYLSGRTDTQYF
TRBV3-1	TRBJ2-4	CASTDRLAKNIQYF
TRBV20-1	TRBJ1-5	CSARGPTGLSNQPQHF
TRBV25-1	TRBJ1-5	CASSQTGFGIQPQHF
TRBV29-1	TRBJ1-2	CSAEEGWGNYGYTF
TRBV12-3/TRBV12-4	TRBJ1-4	CASSLAGSGVSDEKLFF
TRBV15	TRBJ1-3	CATSRQGIAGNTIYF
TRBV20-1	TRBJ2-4	CSAHTIGLAKNIQYF
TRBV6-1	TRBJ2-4	CASSVGHLGGKNIQYF
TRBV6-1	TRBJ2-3	CASRWGQDTDTQYF
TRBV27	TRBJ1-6	CASRDRNSSPLHF
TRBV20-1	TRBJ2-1	CSATDPGTGNYNEQFF
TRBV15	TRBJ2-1	CATRGGLADDNEQFF
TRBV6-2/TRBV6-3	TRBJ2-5	CASSPKGRQETQYF
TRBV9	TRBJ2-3	CASSVDMGNTDTQYF
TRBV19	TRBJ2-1	CASSIAEGTYNEQFF
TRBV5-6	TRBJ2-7	CASSLEGGRMGEQYF
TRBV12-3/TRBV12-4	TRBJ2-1	CASSPGTSGLNHDGYNEQFF
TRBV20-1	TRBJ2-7	CSASNRGIFYEQYF
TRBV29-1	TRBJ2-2	CSVGTRGTGELFF
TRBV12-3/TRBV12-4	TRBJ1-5	CASSLGQVGLPQHF
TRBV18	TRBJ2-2	CASSLKIGQGRNTGELFF
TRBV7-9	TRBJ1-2	CASSLRERLEDGYTF
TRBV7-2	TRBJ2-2	CASSPGTDLWNTGELFF
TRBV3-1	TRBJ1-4	CASSPRQGFNEKLFF
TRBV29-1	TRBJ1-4	CSASTVVGEKLFF
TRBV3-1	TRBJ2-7	CASSDSGLTPEQYF
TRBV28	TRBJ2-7	CASSLIQSYEQYF
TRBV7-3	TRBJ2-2	CASSLTAGPGELFF
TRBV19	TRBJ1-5	CASSIVQGANPQHF
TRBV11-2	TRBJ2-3	CASSPDPGTDTQYF
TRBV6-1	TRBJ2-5	CASSESFGGETQYF
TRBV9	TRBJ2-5	CASSVWESGETQYF
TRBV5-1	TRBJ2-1	CASSLFLSLTYNEQFF
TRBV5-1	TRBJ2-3	CASSRVPTDTQYF
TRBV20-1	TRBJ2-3	CSARDRTRGGRDTQYF
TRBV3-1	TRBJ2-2	CASSQRQVITGELFF
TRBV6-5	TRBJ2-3	CASSYFRFGTSTDTQYF
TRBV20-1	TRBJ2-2	CSASMPSGRRGTGELFF
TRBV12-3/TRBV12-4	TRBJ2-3	CASSSPGFREGTDTQYF